The source of this TCR beta chain is a study of human T cells and chemical hapten exposure. This clonotype was observed at least ten times. V was clipped by 7 bases and J by 12 bases, with 28 bases between them. Germline V gene lookup returns CDR1 MNHEY and CDR2 SVGAGI. The CDR3 is 16 residues long. Using its own MiXCR run on the RACE reads, TCRdb lists one record per CDR3 protein. The sample carries 300,000 to 350,000 distinct CDR3 sequences, roughly 6.9% recorded once. Time point meaning: patch test 1, 2 weeks after DPC sensitization. Treatment here: therapeutic diphenylcyclopropenone sensitization with weekly scalp DPC.

The J gene is TRBJ2-1, the V gene TRBV6-5, with a possible D match to TRBD2 (6 bases). The origin of this receptor is a woman aged 18-29 years with alopecia areata. Some clones in this sample may be carry-over from other donors' samples. The sample here was whole blood, taken in connection with sensitization to the hapten diphenylcyclopropenone (DPC). CDR3 in amino acids: CASMRGGGAAQVRQFF. The CDR3 region has the DNA TGTGCCAGCATGCGGGGTGGGGGAGCAGCACAGGTCAGGCAGTTCTTC.